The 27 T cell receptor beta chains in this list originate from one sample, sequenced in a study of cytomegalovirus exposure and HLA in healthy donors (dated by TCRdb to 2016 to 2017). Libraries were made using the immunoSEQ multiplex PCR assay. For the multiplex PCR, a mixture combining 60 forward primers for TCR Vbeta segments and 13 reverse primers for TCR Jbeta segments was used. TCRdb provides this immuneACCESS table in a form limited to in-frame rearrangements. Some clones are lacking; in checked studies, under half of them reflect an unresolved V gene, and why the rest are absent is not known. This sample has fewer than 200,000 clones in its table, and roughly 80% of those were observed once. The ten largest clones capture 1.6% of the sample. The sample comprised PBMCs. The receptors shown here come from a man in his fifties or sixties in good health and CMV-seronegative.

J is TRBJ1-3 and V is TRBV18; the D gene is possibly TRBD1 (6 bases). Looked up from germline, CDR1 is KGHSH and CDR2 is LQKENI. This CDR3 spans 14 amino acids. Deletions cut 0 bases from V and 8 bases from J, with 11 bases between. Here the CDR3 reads CASSPPSRGDTIYF. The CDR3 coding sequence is TGTGCCAGCTCACCACCGTCCAGGGGAGACACCATATATTTT.

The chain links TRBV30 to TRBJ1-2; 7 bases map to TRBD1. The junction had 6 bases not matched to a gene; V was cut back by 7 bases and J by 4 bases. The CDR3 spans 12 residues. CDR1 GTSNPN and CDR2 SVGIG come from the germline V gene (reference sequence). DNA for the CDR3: TGTGCCTACGACAGGGAGACCTATGGCTACACCTTC. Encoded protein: CAYDRETYGYTF.

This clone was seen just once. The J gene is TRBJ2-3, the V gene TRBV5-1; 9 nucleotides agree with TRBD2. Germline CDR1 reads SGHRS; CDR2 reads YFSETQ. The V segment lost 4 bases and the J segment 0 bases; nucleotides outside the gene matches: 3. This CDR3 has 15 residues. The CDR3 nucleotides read TGCGCCAGCAGCCCTACTAGCGGGAGCACAGATACGCAGTATTTT. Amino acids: CASSPTSGSTDTQYF.

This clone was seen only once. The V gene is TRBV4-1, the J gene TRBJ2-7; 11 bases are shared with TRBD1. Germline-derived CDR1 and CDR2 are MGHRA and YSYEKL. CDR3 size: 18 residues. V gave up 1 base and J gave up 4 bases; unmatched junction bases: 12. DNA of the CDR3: TGCGCCAGCAGCCAAGCAAACGGCAGGACAGGGGGCAGGTACGAGCAGTACTTC. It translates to CASSQANGRTGGRYEQYF.

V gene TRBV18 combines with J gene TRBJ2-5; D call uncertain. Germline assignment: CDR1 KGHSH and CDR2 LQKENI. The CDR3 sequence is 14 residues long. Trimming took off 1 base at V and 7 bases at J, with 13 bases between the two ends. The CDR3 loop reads CASSPRRPAGTQYF. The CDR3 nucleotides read TGTGCCAGCTCACCACGACGACCCGCAGGGACCCAGTACTTC. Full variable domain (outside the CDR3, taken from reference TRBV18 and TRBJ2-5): NAGVMQNPRHLVRRRGQEARLRCSPMKGHSHVYWYRQLPEEGLKFMVYLQKENIIDESGMPKERFSAEFPKEGPSILRIQQVVRGDSAAYFCASSPRRPAGTQYFGPGTRLLVL.

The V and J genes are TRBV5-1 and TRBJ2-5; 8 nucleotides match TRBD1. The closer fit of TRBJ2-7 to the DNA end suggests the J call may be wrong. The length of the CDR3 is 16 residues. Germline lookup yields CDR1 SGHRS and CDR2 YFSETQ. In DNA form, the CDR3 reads TGCGCCAGCAGCTTGGCTTTCGGACAGGGAGCCTACGAGCAGTACTTC. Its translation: CASSLAFGQGAYEQYF.

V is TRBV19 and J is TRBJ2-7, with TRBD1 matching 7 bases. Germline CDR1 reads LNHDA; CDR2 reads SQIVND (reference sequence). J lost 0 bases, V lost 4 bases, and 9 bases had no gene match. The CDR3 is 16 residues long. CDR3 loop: CASSKTSTGSSYEQYF. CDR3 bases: TGTGCCAGTAGTAAAACATCGACAGGGAGCTCCTACGAGCAGTACTTC.

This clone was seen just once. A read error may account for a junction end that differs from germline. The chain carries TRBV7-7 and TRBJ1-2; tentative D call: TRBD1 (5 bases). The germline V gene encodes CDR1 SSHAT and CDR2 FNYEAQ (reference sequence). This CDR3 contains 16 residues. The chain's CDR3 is CASSSPGLGRNYGYTF. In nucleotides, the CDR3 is TGTGCTAGCAGCTCTCCGGGACTGGGGAGGAACTATGGCTACACCTTC.

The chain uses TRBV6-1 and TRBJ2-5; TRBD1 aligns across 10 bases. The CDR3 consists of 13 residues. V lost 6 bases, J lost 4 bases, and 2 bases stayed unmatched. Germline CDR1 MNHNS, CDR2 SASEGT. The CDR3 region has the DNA TGTGCCAGCAGCCGGGACAGGGGAGAGACCCAGTACTTC. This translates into CASSRDRGETQYF.

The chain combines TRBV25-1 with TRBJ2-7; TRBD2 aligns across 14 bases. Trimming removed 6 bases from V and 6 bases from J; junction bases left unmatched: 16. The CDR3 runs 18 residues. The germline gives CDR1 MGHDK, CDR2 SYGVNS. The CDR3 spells CASRVAATSGGASVEQYF. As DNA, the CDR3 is TGTGCCAGCAGGGTGGCCGCGACTAGCGGGGGGGCCTCGGTCGAGCAGTACTTC.

The CDR3 sequence is CASRTSSGGSNQPQHF. The DNA of the CDR3 is TGTGCCAGTAGGACCAGCTCAGGGGGTAGCAATCAGCCCCAGCATTTT. This sequence joins TRBV19 and TRBJ1-5; 7 nucleotides line up with TRBD1. V trimming: 6 bases; J trimming: 0 bases; junction bases outside the gene matches: 8. Germline CDR1 reads LNHDA; CDR2 reads SQIVND (reference sequence). This CDR3 is 16 amino acids long.

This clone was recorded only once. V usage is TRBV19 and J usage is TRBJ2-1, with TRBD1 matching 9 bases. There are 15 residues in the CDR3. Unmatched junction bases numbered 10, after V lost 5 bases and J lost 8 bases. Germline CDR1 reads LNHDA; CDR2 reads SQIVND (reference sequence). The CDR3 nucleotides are TGTGCCAGTAGTGACCCGGGACAGGGTTTATATGAGCAGTTCTTC. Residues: CASSDPGQGLYEQFF.

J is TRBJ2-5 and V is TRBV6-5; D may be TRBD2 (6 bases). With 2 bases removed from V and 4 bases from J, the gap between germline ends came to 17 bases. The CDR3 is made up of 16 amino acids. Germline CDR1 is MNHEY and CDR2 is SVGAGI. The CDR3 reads CASSYGTGMGGETQYF. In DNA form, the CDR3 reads TGTGCCAGCAGTTACGGCACAGGCATGGGGGGAGAGACCCAGTACTTC.

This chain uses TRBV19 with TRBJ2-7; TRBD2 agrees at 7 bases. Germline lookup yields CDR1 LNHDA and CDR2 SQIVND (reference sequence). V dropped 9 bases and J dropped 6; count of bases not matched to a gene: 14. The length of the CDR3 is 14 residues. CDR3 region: CASHPQAGVGEQYF. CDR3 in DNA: TGTGCCAGCCACCCCCAGGCGGGAGTAGGCGAGCAGTACTTC.

This CDR3 is CASSPGGGGGGYEQYF. The CDR3 bases are TGTGCCAGCAGCCCCGGGGGGGGAGGGGGGGGCTACGAGCAGTACTTC. The rearrangement links TRBV25-1 to TRBJ2-7; 8 bases map to TRBD2. The CDR3 is 16 residues long. V gave up 6 bases and J gave up 3 bases; unmatched junction bases: 13. Per germline, CDR1 MGHDK and CDR2 SYGVNS.

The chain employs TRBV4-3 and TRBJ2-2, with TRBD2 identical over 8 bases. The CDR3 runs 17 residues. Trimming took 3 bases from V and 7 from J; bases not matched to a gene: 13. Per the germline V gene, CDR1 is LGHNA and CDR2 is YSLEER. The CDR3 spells CASSHRLAGWQGGELFF. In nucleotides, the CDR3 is TGCGCCAGCAGCCACCGGTTAGCGGGGTGGCAAGGCGGGGAGCTGTTTTTT.

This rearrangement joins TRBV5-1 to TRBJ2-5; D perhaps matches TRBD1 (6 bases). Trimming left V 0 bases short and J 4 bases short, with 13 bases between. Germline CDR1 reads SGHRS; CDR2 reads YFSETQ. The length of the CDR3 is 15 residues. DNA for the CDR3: TGCGCCAGCAGCTTGGGGCCAGGGGCCGGAGAGACCCAGTACTTC. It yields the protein CASSLGPGAGETQYF.

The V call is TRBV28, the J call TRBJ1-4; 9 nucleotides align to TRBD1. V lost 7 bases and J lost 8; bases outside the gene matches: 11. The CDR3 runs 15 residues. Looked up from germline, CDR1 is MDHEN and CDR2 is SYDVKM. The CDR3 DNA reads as TGTGCCAGCAACCTCGACAGGGGGGGTCGAGAAAAACTGTTTTTT. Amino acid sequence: CASNLDRGGREKLFF.

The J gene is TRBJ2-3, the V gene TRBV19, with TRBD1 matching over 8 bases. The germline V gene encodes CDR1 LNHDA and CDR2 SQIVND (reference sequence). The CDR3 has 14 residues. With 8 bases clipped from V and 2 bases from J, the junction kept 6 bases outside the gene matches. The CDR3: CASEDRGFTDTQYF. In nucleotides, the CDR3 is TGTGCCAGTGAAGACAGGGGATTCACAGATACGCAGTATTTT.

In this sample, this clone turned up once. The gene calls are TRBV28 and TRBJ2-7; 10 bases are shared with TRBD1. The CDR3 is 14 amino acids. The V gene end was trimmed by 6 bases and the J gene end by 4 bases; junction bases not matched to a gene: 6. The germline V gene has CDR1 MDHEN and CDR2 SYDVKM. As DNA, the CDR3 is TGTGCCAGCAGGGCGACAGGGGGCAGGTACGAGCAGTACTTC. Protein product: CASRATGGRYEQYF. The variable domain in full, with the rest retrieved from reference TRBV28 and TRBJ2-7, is DVKVTQSSRYLVKRTGEKVFLECVQDMDHENMFWYRQDPGLGLRLIYFSYDVKMKEKGDIPEGYSVSREKKERFSLILESASTNQTSMYLCASRATGGRYEQYFGPGTRLTVT.

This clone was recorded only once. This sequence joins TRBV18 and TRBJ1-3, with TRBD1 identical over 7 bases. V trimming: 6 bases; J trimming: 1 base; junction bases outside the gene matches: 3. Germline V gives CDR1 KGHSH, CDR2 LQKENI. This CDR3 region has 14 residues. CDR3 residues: CASSQQGSGNTIYF. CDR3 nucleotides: TGTGCCAGCTCCCAACAGGGGTCTGGAAACACCATATATTTT.

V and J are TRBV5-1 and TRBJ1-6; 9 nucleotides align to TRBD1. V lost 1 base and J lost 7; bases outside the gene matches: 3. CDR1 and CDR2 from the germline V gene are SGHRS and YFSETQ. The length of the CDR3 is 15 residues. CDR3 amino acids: CASSLPGTGNSPLHF. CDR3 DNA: TGCGCCAGCAGCTTGCCTGGGACAGGGAATTCACCCCTCCACTTT.

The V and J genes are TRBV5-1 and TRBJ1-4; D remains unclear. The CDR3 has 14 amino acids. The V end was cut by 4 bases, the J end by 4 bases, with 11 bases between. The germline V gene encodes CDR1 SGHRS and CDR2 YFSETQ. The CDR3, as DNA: TGCGCCAGCAGCCCCGACACCTTTAATGAAAAACTGTTTTTT. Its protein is CASSPDTFNEKLFF. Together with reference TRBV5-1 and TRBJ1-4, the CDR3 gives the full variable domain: KAGVTQTPRYLIKTRGQQVTLSCSPISGHRSVSWYQQTPGQGLQFLFEYFSETQRNKGNFPGRFSGRQFSNSRSEMNVSTLELGDSALYLCASSPDTFNEKLFFGSGTQLSVL.

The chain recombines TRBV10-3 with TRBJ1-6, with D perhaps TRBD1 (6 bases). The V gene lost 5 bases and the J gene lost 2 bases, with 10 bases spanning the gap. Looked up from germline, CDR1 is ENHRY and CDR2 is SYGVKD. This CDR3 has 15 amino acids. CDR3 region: CAISSQGPYNSPLHF. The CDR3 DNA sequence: TGTGCCATCAGTTCCCAGGGGCCCTATAATTCACCCCTCCACTTT.

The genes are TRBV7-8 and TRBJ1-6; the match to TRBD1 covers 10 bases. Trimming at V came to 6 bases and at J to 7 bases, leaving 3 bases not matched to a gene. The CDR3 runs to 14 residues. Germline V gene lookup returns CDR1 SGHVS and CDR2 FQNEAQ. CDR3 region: CASRGTGVNSPLHF. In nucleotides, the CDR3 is TGTGCCAGCAGAGGGACAGGGGTAAATTCACCCCTCCACTTT. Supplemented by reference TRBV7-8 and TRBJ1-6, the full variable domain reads GAGVSQSPRYKVAKRGQDVALRCDPISGHVSLFWYQQALGQGPEFLTYFQNEAQLDKSGLPSDRFFAERPEGSVSTLKIQRTQQEDSAVYLCASRGTGVNSPLHFGNGTRLTVT.

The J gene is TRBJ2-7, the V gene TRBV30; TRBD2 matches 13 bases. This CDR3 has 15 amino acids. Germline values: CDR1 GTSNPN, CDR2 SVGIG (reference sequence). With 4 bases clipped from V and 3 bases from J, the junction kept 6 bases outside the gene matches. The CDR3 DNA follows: TGTGCCTGGACTGAGGGACTAGCGGGGATCTACGAGCAGTACTTC. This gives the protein CAWTEGLAGIYEQYF. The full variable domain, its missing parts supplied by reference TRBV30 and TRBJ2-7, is SQTIHQWPATLVQPVGSPLSLECTVEGTSNPNLYWYRQAAGRGLQLLFYSVGIGQISSEVPQNLSASRPQDRQFILSSKKLLLSDSGFYLCAWTEGLAGIYEQYFGPGTRLTVT.

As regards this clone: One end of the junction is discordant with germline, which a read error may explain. The CDR3 region has the DNA TGTGCCAGCAGTGACTCTACAGGGGCCCGGGAGCAGTACTTC. It specifies CASSDSTGAREQYF. The V call is TRBV6-6, the J call TRBJ2-7; TRBD1 aligns across 7 bases. Per the germline V gene, CDR1 is MNHNY and CDR2 is SVGAGI (reference sequence). The CDR3 is 14 amino acids.